These T cell receptor beta chains were read from a single sample in a study. A single record per CDR3 protein comes from TCRdb applying MiXCR to the 5' RACE reads. The sample lists over 50,000 distinct CDR3 sequences, 24% occurring once. Sequences were obtained from tumor-infiltrating naive CD4+ T cells sorted from the breast tumor. All receptors derive from a female donor with breast cancer. Both conserved end residues are part of each CDR3. Each record gives: V gene, J gene, D gene, clone size, CDR3 protein, CDR3 DNA. D genes are given only for firm matches. Size values are once, few and many counts, or a class for expanded clones, and some rows have none.

V gene: TRBV20-1
J gene: TRBJ1-4
D gene: NA
clone size: few
CDR3 protein: CSARDRRGAREKLFF
CDR3 DNA: TGCAGTGCTAGAGATCGACGGGGAGCTCGTGAAAAACTGTTTTTT

V gene: TRBV7-3
J gene: TRBJ1-5
D gene: TRBD1
clone size: few
CDR3 protein: CASSLDRAGNQPQHF
CDR3 DNA: TGTGCCAGCAGCTTGGACAGGGCGGGCAATCAGCCCCAGCATTTT

V gene: TRBV14
J gene: TRBJ2-1
D gene: NA
clone size: few
CDR3 protein: CASSQDRGLGSYNEQFF
CDR3 DNA: TGTGCCAGCAGCCAAGATCGGGGATTGGGCTCCTACAATGAGCAGTTCTTC

V gene: TRBV10-3
J gene: TRBJ2-7
D gene: NA
clone size: few
CDR3 protein: CAISDTRLSSYEQYF
CDR3 DNA: TGTGCCATCAGTGATACACGACTTAGCTCCTACGAGCAGTACTTC

V gene: TRBV4-1
J gene: TRBJ1-1
D gene: TRBD1
clone size: once
CDR3 protein: CASSQAPRTGGTEAFF
CDR3 DNA: TGCGCCAGCAGCCAAGCCCCTCGGACAGGGGGCACTGAAGCTTTCTTT

V gene: TRBV6-1
J gene: TRBJ1-2
D gene: TRBD1
clone size: few
CDR3 protein: CASSEDGQGRRGYTF
CDR3 DNA: TGTGCCAGCAGTGAAGATGGACAGGGGCGTCGAGGCTACACCTTC

V gene: TRBV5-1
J gene: TRBJ1-2
D gene: TRBD1
clone size: few
CDR3 protein: CASRKTGQIYGYTF
CDR3 DNA: TGCGCCAGCAGAAAGACGGGACAGATCTATGGCTACACCTTC

V gene: TRBV12-3/TRBV12-4
J gene: TRBJ2-7
D gene: TRBD1
clone size: few
CDR3 protein: CASSLGGQGTYEQYF
CDR3 DNA: TGTGCCAGCAGTTTGGGGGGACAGGGTACCTACGAGCAGTACTTC

V gene: TRBV6-5
J gene: TRBJ1-1
D gene: NA
clone size: few
CDR3 protein: CASSGPGETEAFF
CDR3 DNA: TGTGCCAGCAGTGGGCCAGGGGAAACTGAAGCTTTCTTT

V gene: TRBV28
J gene: TRBJ1-2
D gene: TRBD1
clone size: NA
CDR3 protein: CASSSQGAKVGYTF
CDR3 DNA: TGTGCCAGCAGTTCACAGGGGGCCAAAGTAGGCTACACCTTC

V gene: TRBV6-5
J gene: TRBJ2-7
D gene: NA
clone size: few
CDR3 protein: CASGNLPGDEQYF
CDR3 DNA: TGTGCCAGCGGAAATCTTCCCGGTGACGAGCAGTACTTC

V gene: TRBV5-6
J gene: TRBJ2-5
D gene: NA
clone size: NA
CDR3 protein: CASGLRGSQTQETQYF
CDR3 DNA: TGTGCCAGCGGGTTGCGAGGCAGTCAAACTCAAGAGACCCAGTACTTC

V gene: TRBV6-1
J gene: TRBJ2-7
D gene: NA
clone size: NA
CDR3 protein: CASGNYEQHF
CDR3 DNA: TGTGCCAGCGGTAACTACGAGCAGCACTTC

V gene: TRBV7-2
J gene: TRBJ2-1
D gene: TRBD2
clone size: NA
CDR3 protein: CASSFGSLAENNEQFF
CDR3 DNA: TGTGCCAGCAGCTTCGGGTCCCTAGCGGAAAACAATGAGCAGTTCTTC

V gene: TRBV29-1
J gene: TRBJ2-6
D gene: TRBD2
clone size: NA
CDR3 protein: CSVEGGGTGVNVLTF
CDR3 DNA: TGCAGCGTTGAAGGCGGGGGAACGGGGGTCAACGTCCTGACTTTC

V gene: TRBV7-7
J gene: TRBJ2-5
D gene: NA
clone size: few
CDR3 protein: CASSFWGTETQYF
CDR3 DNA: TGTGCTAGCAGCTTTTGGGGGACGGAGACCCAGTACTTC

V gene: TRBV20-1
J gene: TRBJ2-5
D gene: TRBD2
clone size: many
CDR3 protein: CSAREATSVVKTQYF
CDR3 DNA: TGCAGTGCTAGAGAGGCGACTAGCGTCGTGAAGACCCAGTACTTC

V gene: TRBV28
J gene: TRBJ2-4
D gene: NA
clone size: NA
CDR3 protein: CASSEGPVTHF
CDR3 DNA: TGTGCCAGCAGCGAAGGACCGGTCACGCACTTC

V gene: TRBV29-1
J gene: TRBJ2-3
D gene: NA
clone size: NA
CDR3 protein: CSVERPENTDTQYF
CDR3 DNA: TGCAGCGTTGAACGCCCGGAGAACACAGATACGCAGTATTTT

V gene: TRBV20-1
J gene: TRBJ2-4
D gene: TRBD2
clone size: few
CDR3 protein: CSVLRGGKNIQYF
CDR3 DNA: TGCAGTGTCCTGCGGGGGGGAAAAAACATTCAGTACTTC

V gene: TRBV10-3
J gene: TRBJ1-6
D gene: TRBD1
clone size: NA
CDR3 protein: CAIRFGQGDNSPLHF
CDR3 DNA: TGTGCCATCAGGTTCGGACAGGGGGATAATTCACCCCTCCACTTT

V gene: TRBV5-1
J gene: TRBJ1-1
D gene: NA
clone size: NA
CDR3 protein: CASSLTRGQRGTEAFF
CDR3 DNA: TGCGCCAGCAGCTTGACCCGGGGCCAACGGGGCACTGAAGCTTTCTTT

V gene: TRBV4-2
J gene: TRBJ1-3
D gene: NA
clone size: NA
CDR3 protein: CASSQALRGGNSGNTIYF
CDR3 DNA: TGTGCCAGCAGCCAAGCCCTGAGGGGAGGGAACTCTGGAAACACCATATATTTT

V gene: TRBV7-2
J gene: TRBJ2-6
D gene: NA
clone size: NA
CDR3 protein: CASSFTQSGANVLTF
CDR3 DNA: TGTGCCAGCAGCTTCACTCAATCTGGGGCCAACGTCCTGACTTTC

V gene: TRBV29-1
J gene: TRBJ1-2
D gene: TRBD1
clone size: many
CDR3 protein: CSVGEGGLGYTF
CDR3 DNA: TGCAGCGTTGGGGAAGGGGGCCTGGGCTACACCTTC

V gene: TRBV6-1
J gene: TRBJ2-6
D gene: NA
clone size: few
CDR3 protein: CASGVGSTGFAGANVLTF
CDR3 DNA: TGTGCCTCGGGAGTAGGGTCTACGGGGTTTGCTGGGGCCAACGTCCTGACTTTC

V gene: TRBV20-1
J gene: TRBJ1-2
D gene: NA
clone size: once
CDR3 protein: CSASGVAPGGYTF
CDR3 DNA: TGCAGTGCTAGTGGTGTGGCTCCGGGTGGCTACACCTTC

V gene: TRBV11-2
J gene: TRBJ1-1
D gene: NA
clone size: many
CDR3 protein: CASRGVRGMYTEAFF
CDR3 DNA: TGTGCCAGCAGGGGGGTCAGGGGAATGTACACTGAAGCTTTCTTT

V gene: TRBV20-1
J gene: TRBJ2-7
D gene: NA
clone size: few
CDR3 protein: CSARDLPDRPPYEQYF
CDR3 DNA: TGCAGTGCTAGAGACCTCCCGGACAGACCCCCCTACGAGCAGTACTTC

V gene: TRBV20-1
J gene: TRBJ1-2
D gene: NA
clone size: NA
CDR3 protein: CSASQIPRYGYTF
CDR3 DNA: TGCAGTGCTAGTCAGATCCCACGTTATGGCTACACCTTC

V gene: TRBV6-2/TRBV6-3
J gene: TRBJ1-6
D gene: NA
clone size: NA
CDR3 protein: CASSWTDYNSPLHF
CDR3 DNA: TGTGCCAGCAGTTGGACAGACTATAATTCACCCCTCCACTTT

V gene: TRBV5-3
J gene: TRBJ1-1
D gene: NA
clone size: many
CDR3 protein: CARSLAGRSTEAFF
CDR3 DNA: TGTGCCAGAAGCTTGGCAGGGAGGAGCACTGAAGCTTTCTTT